These T cell receptor beta chains were read from a single sample in a study of blood T cells in healthy people across ages. TCRdb fed the 5' RACE reads into MiXCR, producing one record per CDR3 protein. The table lists about a million distinct CDR3 sequences, around 48% of them singletons, with under 15% in the top ten. Specimen: blood. These receptors were collected from a man under 40 in good health. CDR3s leave out the opening cysteine and the closing phenylalanine or tryptophan. Size is stated for part of the rows, as once, few or many counts, or as a class when the clone is expanded.

>TRBJ2-3|once|TRBV2
ASSFSTSGGTDTQY
>TRBJ1-6|-|TRBV27
ASSLPYSPLH
>TRBJ2-5|-|TRBV6-6
ASTRTGEEETQY
>TRBJ2-3|few|TRBV29-1
SVILVGADTQY
>TRBJ2-7|-|TRBV24-1
ATSAGYEQY
>TRBJ1-5|-|TRBV5-6
ASSLANGAANQPQH
>TRBJ2-5|few|TRBV29-1
SVTTSGGVQETQY
>TRBJ2-7|few|TRBV14
ASSQDEGWEQY
>TRBJ2-3|-|TRBV7-9
ASRNPESTDTQY
>TRBJ2-7|-|TRBV6-5
ASSYGAGYDEQY
>TRBJ1-6|few|TRBV7-2
ASSSDGTGNSPLH
>-|-|TRBV29-1
SETVGVEQY
>TRBJ1-2|-|TRBV4-1
ASSQTTGDNYGYT
>TRBJ1-3|-|TRBV29-1
SVEIGGVPGNTIY
>TRBJ1-2|-|TRBV4-3
ASGQGGLYGYT
>TRBJ1-3|-|TRBV5-1
ASSAYRATSGNTIY
>TRBJ2-3|-|TRBV7-2
ASRIRGTSTDTQY
>TRBJ1-5|-|TRBV2
ASSRDRSQPQH
>TRBJ2-7|many|TRBV4-3
ASSPSLAGWDEQY
>TRBJ2-3|-|TRBV12-3/TRBV12-4
ASSYRQGVTSNTQY
>TRBJ1-6|-|TRBV10-3
AISESEAVNSPPH
>TRBJ2-1|few|TRBV15
ATSRERVVDNEQF
>TRBJ2-1|-|TRBV6-1
ASSEAGTLQF
>TRBJ2-1|once|TRBV7-9
ASSFFPVRDNEQF
>TRBJ1-2|-|TRBV9
ASSDHVRGPDGYT
>TRBJ1-2|-|TRBV28
ASSYRGRESIGYT
>TRBJ2-1|many|TRBV28
ASRFSSAGNEQF
>TRBJ2-7|-|TRBV5-1
ASRRTEAYEQC
>TRBJ1-5|-|TRBV3-1
ASSQGQSFSNQPQH
>TRBJ2-3|-|TRBV29-1
SVDRVRRGSTDTQY
>TRBJ2-5|once|TRBV5-1
ASSLAARGKGETQY
>TRBJ2-1|-|TRBV7-9
ASSLRPGTGRYNEQF
>TRBJ2-3|-|TRBV29-1
SLRTDLSTDTQY
>-|-|TRBV12-3/TRBV12-4
ASSTGGYDEQY
>TRBJ2-4|many|TRBV2
ASSVGLVGKNIQY
>TRBJ1-1|-|TRBV27
ASSKIQTGKGRTEAF
>TRBJ2-3|-|TRBV6-2/TRBV6-3
ASNLAEFPSDTQY
>TRBJ2-3|-|TRBV6-1
ASSRGDGGDTQY
>TRBJ1-6|-|TRBV6-1
ASSVAAGANSPLH
>TRBJ1-2|-|TRBV20-1
SARDPSRVGYGYT
>TRBJ2-5|few|TRBV29-1
SVDWTGLETQY
>TRBJ1-6|-|TRBV12-3/TRBV12-4
ASSALQSHSPLH
>TRBJ1-2|-|TRBV25-1
ASSAPGGTGRGYT
>TRBJ2-7|few|TRBV7-6
ASSRDTVSYEQY
>TRBJ2-1|-|TRBV20-1
SVSDPGGYNEQF
>TRBJ2-7|once|TRBV19
ASSGTASNEQY
>TRBJ2-7|once|TRBV28
ASRGTATSYEQY
>TRBJ2-1|-|TRBV7-3
ASSYQTDNEQF
>TRBJ2-1|-|TRBV10-3
AISGSGGRNNEQF
>TRBJ2-3|-|TRBV6-6
ASSPGTAAYTQY
>TRBJ2-7|-|TRBV6-5
ASSYGVAGQGHEQY